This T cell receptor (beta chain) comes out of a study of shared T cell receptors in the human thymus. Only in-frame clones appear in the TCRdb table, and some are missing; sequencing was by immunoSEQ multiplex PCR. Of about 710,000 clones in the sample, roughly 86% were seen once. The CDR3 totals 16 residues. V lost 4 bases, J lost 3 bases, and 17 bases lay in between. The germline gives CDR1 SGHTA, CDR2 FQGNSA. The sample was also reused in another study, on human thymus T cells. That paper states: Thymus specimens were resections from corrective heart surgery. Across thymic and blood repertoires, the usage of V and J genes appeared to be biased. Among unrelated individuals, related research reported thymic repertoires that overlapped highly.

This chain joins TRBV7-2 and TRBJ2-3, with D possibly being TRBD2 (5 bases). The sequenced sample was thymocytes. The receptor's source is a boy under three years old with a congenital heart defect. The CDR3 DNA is TGTGCCAGCAGCTCGCGGGCCCGACCAGCTACAGATACGCAGTATTTT. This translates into CASSSRARPATDTQYF.